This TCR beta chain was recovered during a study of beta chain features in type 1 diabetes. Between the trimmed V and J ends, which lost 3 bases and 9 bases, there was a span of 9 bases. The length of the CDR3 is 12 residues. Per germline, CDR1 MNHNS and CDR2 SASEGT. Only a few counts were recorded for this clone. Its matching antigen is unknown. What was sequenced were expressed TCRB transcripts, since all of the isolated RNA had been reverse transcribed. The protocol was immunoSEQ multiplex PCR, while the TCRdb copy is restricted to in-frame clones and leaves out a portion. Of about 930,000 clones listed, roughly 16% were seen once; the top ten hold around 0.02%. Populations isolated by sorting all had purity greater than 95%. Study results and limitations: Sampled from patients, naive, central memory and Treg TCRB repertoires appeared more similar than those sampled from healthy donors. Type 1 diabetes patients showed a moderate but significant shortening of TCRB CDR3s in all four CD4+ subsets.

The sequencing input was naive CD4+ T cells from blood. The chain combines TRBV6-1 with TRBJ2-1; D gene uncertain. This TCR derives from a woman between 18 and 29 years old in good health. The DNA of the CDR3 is TGTGCCAGCAGTGAGGCCCGAATTGAGCAGTTCTTC. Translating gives CASSEARIEQFF.